This T cell receptor beta chain originates from a study of CD8 T cells in ankylosing spondylitis. TCR beta libraries were made by quantitative 5'-RACE with molecular barcodes. TCRdb re-derived calls from the 5' RACE reads in MiXCR, one entry per CDR3 protein. The table has over 700,000 distinct CDR3 sequences, 15% to 20% seen once. The CDR3 spans 15 residues. Germline CDR1 LGHNA, CDR2 YNFKEQ. V lost 4 bases and J 6 bases, leaving 16 bases between the germline ends. Findings and limits, study-wide: Existing reports had already noted some motif variants in reactive arthritis synovial fluid and blood. There was a TCR beta motif, made of roughly eight highly homologous variants, that appeared characteristic of ankylosing spondylitis blood. Relatively rare in peripheral blood, disease-linked clones were also CD8+. In ankylosing spondylitis patients, matched synovial fluid reportedly showed significant enrichment of disease-linked clones.

This clonotype was recorded a few times. Its specificity is unknown. The sequence was collected from a male donor with ankylosing spondylitis. The chain employs TRBV4-2 and TRBJ2-1; no definite D call. Sample: blood, either unsorted or a sorted T cell fraction (not recorded which). The CDR3 DNA sequence: TGTGCCAGCAGCCCCCGCCCGTTTGGGTCCAATGAGCAGTTCTTC. It codes for CASSPRPFGSNEQFF.